This T cell receptor (beta chain) was recovered during a study of blood T cell repertoires in COVID-19. Study-wide background: T cells, B-cell-depleted T cells, or PBMCs supplied cDNA or gDNA.

The length of the CDR3 is 15 residues. V lost 4 bases, J lost 4 bases, and 7 bases stayed unmatched. In germline, CDR1 is SEHNR, CDR2 FQNEAQ (reference sequence). TCRdb's copy holds only in-frame clones and misses some; the assay was immunoSEQ multiplex PCR. In the table there are some 96,000 clones, 90% of which are singletons. The chain carries TRBV7-9 and TRBJ1-1, with 9 positions matching TRBD1. The receptor's source is a man in his sixties with acute or convalescent COVID-19. The sample was peripheral blood. The CDR3 DNA sequence: TGTGCCAGCAGCTCAGTACAGGGGGCAGGCACTGAAGCTTTCTTT. Translation: CASSSVQGAGTEAFF.